The clone carrying this T cell receptor (beta chain) was counted a few times. This sample is part of a study of T-cell reconstitution after alpha-beta-depleted transplantation in children. Construction of the TCRbeta library involved unique molecular identifiers. TCRdb ran MiXCR on the PCR reads and lists one entry per CDR3 protein. The sample has around 480,000 distinct CDR3 sequences, about 30% seen once. The CDR3 has 12 amino acids. Trimming removed 3 bases at V and 1 base at J, with 3 bases between. The source was PBMCs from the stem cell graft donor, collected from the stem cell graft. The V gene is TRBV12-3 or TRBV12-4, the J gene TRBJ2-5; D is unresolved. The sequence came from a human donor who donated a stem cell graft to a child with aplastic anemia. The CDR3 sequence: CASSFTQETQYF. CDR3 DNA sequence: TGTGCCAGCAGTTTCACCCAAGAGACCCAGTACTTC.